These 31 T cell receptor beta chains came from one sample sequenced in a study of identical twins. One entry per CDR3 protein, called by TCRdb with MiXCR from the 5' RACE reads. The data contain 450,000 or so distinct CDR3 sequences, approximately 24% of them seen just once; the ten biggest clones take up approximately 2.9%. These records were also assigned to another study, of T cells expressing NK-cell markers.

The sequencing sample was made of CD4+ T cells sorted from blood. The receptors were sampled from a woman aged 18-35 years in good health.

V usage is TRBV7-2 and J usage is TRBJ2-3; 9 nucleotides agree with TRBD2. The CDR3 contains 15 residues. Germline V lookup: CDR1 SGHTA, CDR2 FQGNSA. Unmatched junction bases numbered 11, after V lost 8 bases and J lost 5 bases. The CDR3 nucleotides read TGTGCCAGCGCTAGCGGGATTAGGGGGGGAGATACGCAGTATTTT. The encoded protein is CASASGIRGGDTQYF.

This sequence joins TRBV5-6 and TRBJ2-3; the D gene is possibly TRBD2 (5 bases). The CDR3 runs 15 residues. Germline CDR1 reads SGHDT; CDR2 reads YYEEEE. Trimming took 5 bases from V and 6 from J, leaving 19 bases between them. In DNA, the CDR3 is TGTGCCAGCAGTTATACCGGGCCGGGATGGGATACGCAGTATTTT. Translating gives CASSYTGPGWDTQYF.

This sequence joins TRBV24-1 and TRBJ2-3; TRBD1 agrees at 9 bases. In germline, CDR1 is KGHDR, CDR2 SFDVKD. The V gene end was trimmed by 5 bases and the J gene end by 1 base; junction bases not matched to a gene: 6. This CDR3 spans 16 amino acids. The CDR3 coding sequence is TGTGCCACCAGTGGGGGACAGGGTCGAGGCACAGATACGCAGTATTTT. This translates into CATSGGQGRGTDTQYF.

The chain uses TRBV6-1 and TRBJ2-4; 10 positions agree with TRBD2. Germline CDR1 is MNHNS and CDR2 is SASEGT. The trim removed 6 bases at V and 1 base at J, leaving 3 bases unmatched. The CDR3 runs to 15 residues. The CDR3 nucleotides are TGTGCCAGCAGGGGACTAGCGCCGGCCAAAAACATTCAGTACTTC. Amino acids: CASRGLAPAKNIQYF.

This clonotype has only a few counts. The gene calls are TRBV18 and TRBJ1-1; D remains ambiguous. V shed 2 bases and J shed 6 bases, with 7 bases lying between them. Germline CDR1 is KGHSH and CDR2 is LQKENI. The CDR3 consists of 12 residues. DNA of the CDR3: TGTGCCAGCTCACCAGCGGGCCCTGAAGCTTTCTTT. Protein: CASSPAGPEAFF.

The rearrangement uses TRBV20-1 and TRBJ2-7; 8 nucleotides line up with TRBD1. The V segment lost 0 bases and the J segment 7 bases; nucleotides outside the gene matches: 8. This CDR3 has 14 amino acids. CDR1 and CDR2 from the germline V gene are DFQATT and SNEGSKA (reference sequence). The CDR3 DNA sequence: TGCAGTGCTAGAGATCCCCAGGGGGCGCGAGAGCAGTACTTC. As protein: CSARDPQGAREQYF.

The chain recombines TRBV12-3 or TRBV12-4 with TRBJ2-5; D call uncertain. The CDR3 contains 12 residues. Trimming left V 3 bases short and J 2 bases short, with 4 bases between. CDR3 sequence (DNA): TGTGCCAGCAGTTTCTATCAAGAGACCCAGTACTTC. Its translation: CASSFYQETQYF.

V is TRBV20-1 and J is TRBJ2-7; 10 positions match TRBD1. Trimming at V came to 5 bases and at J to 4 bases, leaving 5 bases not matched to a gene. CDR3 length equals 13 residues. The germline CDR1 and CDR2 sequences are DFQATT and SNEGSKA (reference sequence). CDR3 residues: CSAPRDRGYEQYF. As DNA, the CDR3 is TGCAGTGCTCCCCGGGACAGGGGTTACGAGCAGTACTTC.

This clonotype was counted only a few times. This chain connects TRBV12-3 or TRBV12-4 to TRBJ2-3; either TRBD1 or TRBD2 may supply D (7 bases each). The CDR3 sequence is 14 residues long. The ends were cut back, 9 bases at V and 6 bases at J, with 19 bases in the middle. Here the CDR3 reads CASQGGTRRDTQYF. CDR3 DNA: TGTGCCAGTCAGGGGGGGACACGTCGGGATACGCAGTATTTT.

The genes are TRBV4-2 and TRBJ2-6; no clear D. The CDR3 totals 16 residues. Germline lookup yields CDR1 LGHNA and CDR2 YNFKEQ. V was clipped by 0 bases and J by 1 base, with 7 bases between them. The CDR3 DNA reads TGTGCCAGCAGCCAAGAAATGCGGTCTGGGGCCAACGTCCTGACTTTC. It yields the protein CASSQEMRSGANVLTF.

The chain employs TRBV6-8 and TRBJ2-2; 14 nucleotides line up with TRBD2. Germline V gene data show CDR1 as MNHGY and CDR2 as SAAAGT. The CDR3 spans 19 residues. V was pared by 0 bases and J by 3 bases, with 6 bases of the junction left unmatched. For the CDR3, the DNA is TGTGCCAGCAGTTACTCCGGGACTAGCGGGGGCCCTTACACCGGGGAGCTGTTTTTT. This translates into CASSYSGTSGGPYTGELFF.

This clonotype was observed a few times. The V gene is TRBV2, the J gene TRBJ2-7, with D perhaps TRBD1 or TRBD2 (5 bases each). V was clipped by 5 bases and J by 6 bases, with 11 bases between them. Germline V gives CDR1 SNHLY, CDR2 FYNNEI. The CDR3 is 12 residues long. The CDR3 loop reads CASSQTGTEQYF. The CDR3 DNA reads TGTGCCAGCAGTCAAACCGGGACCGAGCAGTACTTC. Based on the CDR3 plus reference TRBV2 and TRBJ2-7, the full variable domain is EPEVTQTPSHQVTQMGQEVILRCVPISNHLYFYWYRQILGQKVEFLVSFYNNEISEKSEIFDDQFSVERPDGSNFTLKIRSTKLEDSAMYFCASSQTGTEQYFGPGTRLTVT.

CDR3 bases: TGTGCCAGCAGCCCCCGGGACAGGGGCACCCAGTACTTC. Translation: CASSPRDRGTQYF. The chain carries TRBV3-1 and TRBJ2-7, with 10 bases fitting TRBD1. In germline, CDR1 is LGHDT, CDR2 YNNKEL (reference sequence). V shed 4 bases and J 10 bases; nucleotides not matched to a gene: 7. The CDR3 is 13 amino acids.

This clonotype came up a few times. The chain employs TRBV6-1 and TRBJ2-7, with TRBD2 as a possible D gene (6 bases). Germline V lookup: CDR1 MNHNS, CDR2 SASEGT. The length of the CDR3 is 14 residues. The germline V and J ends were trimmed by 3 bases and 3 bases, with 12 bases remaining between them. As DNA, the CDR3 is TGTGCCAGCAGTGATTACGGTAGCGGCTACGAGCAGTACTTC. Translation: CASSDYGSGYEQYF.

V gene TRBV3-1 combines with J gene TRBJ2-4, with D possibly TRBD1 on 6 matching bases. The germline V gene encodes CDR1 LGHDT and CDR2 YNNKEL (reference sequence). The CDR3 runs 16 residues. The V end was cut by 4 bases, the J end by 0 bases, with 13 bases between. The CDR3 here is CASSPGTPLAKNIQYF. In nucleotides, the CDR3 is TGTGCCAGCAGCCCCGGGACACCGCTAGCCAAAAACATTCAGTACTTC.

The chain is built from TRBV10-3 and TRBJ1-2; no clear D gene. The CDR3 consists of 11 residues. V shed 7 bases and J shed 9 bases, with 12 bases lying between them. In germline, CDR1 is ENHRY, CDR2 SYGVKD. CDR3 DNA sequence: TGTGCCATCACTGAAAGGTCCCGCTACACCTTC. Amino acids: CAITERSRYTF.

The table lists this clonotype with a few counts. The V and J genes are TRBV7-9 and TRBJ1-6; no clear D gene. Germline assignment: CDR1 SEHNR and CDR2 FQNEAQ (reference sequence). CDR3 length: 12 amino acids. V lost 5 bases, J lost 10 bases, and 9 bases lay in between. CDR3 nucleotide sequence: TGTGCCAGCAGCATGAGCCTCTCACCCCTCCACTTT. Translated, it gives CASSMSLSPLHF.

This clonotype came up a few times. The CDR3 loop reads CASSLASGNTQYF. The CDR3 DNA sequence: TGTGCCAGCAGTCTAGCTAGCGGGAATACGCAGTATTTT. The rearrangement joins TRBV3-1 to TRBJ2-3, with TRBD2 matching 9 bases. V lost 6 bases to trimming and J lost 7 bases; unmatched junction nucleotides: 5. From germline, CDR1 is LGHDT and CDR2 YNNKEL (reference sequence). This CDR3 spans 13 amino acids.

This clonotype was detected only a few times. This chain joins TRBV9 and TRBJ2-7, with 8 bases identical to TRBD1. This CDR3 has 15 residues. After removal of 2 bases from V and 3 bases from J, the junction contained 7 bases not matched to a gene. CDR1 and CDR2 from the germline V gene are SGDLS and YYNGEE. The CDR3 loop is CASSVNPGQGYEQYF. For the CDR3, the DNA is TGTGCCAGCAGCGTCAACCCTGGACAGGGCTACGAGCAGTACTTC.

The V call is TRBV27, the J call TRBJ2-7, with D unresolved. In germline, CDR1 is MNHEY, CDR2 SMNVEV (reference sequence). CDR3 length equals 10 residues. V dropped 6 bases and J dropped 3 bases, with 3 bases sitting between them. CDR3 nucleotide sequence: TGTGCCAGCAGGATCTACGAGCAGTACTTC. As protein: CASRIYEQYF.

This clonotype was detected many times. The chain has TRBV12-3 or TRBV12-4 and TRBJ1-5; no clear D. This CDR3 spans 12 amino acids. Trimming removed 3 bases from V and 3 bases from J, with 3 bases in between. This CDR3 reads CASSFFNQPQHF. In DNA, the CDR3 is TGTGCCAGCAGTTTTTTCAATCAGCCCCAGCATTTT.

The table lists this clonotype with a few counts. This chain uses TRBV5-1 with TRBJ2-3; D call uncertain. Trimming shortened V by 6 bases and J by 2 bases, and 7 bases separated the two germline ends. Germline V lookup: CDR1 SGHRS, CDR2 YFSETQ. The CDR3 runs 12 residues. CDR3 sequence (DNA): TGCGCCAGCACTGTCGACACAGATACGCAGTATTTT. Amino acids: CASTVDTDTQYF.

CDR3 amino acids: CASSRGLTYNEQFF. The CDR3, as DNA: TGTGCCAGCAGCCGGGGTTTAACCTACAATGAGCAGTTCTTC. The chain joins TRBV9 to TRBJ2-1; TRBD2 might be the D (5 bases). The CDR3 is made up of 14 amino acids. Deletions cut 4 bases from V and 2 bases from J, with 10 bases between. CDR1 SGDLS and CDR2 YYNGEE come from the germline V gene.

This clonotype was detected a few times. The genes are TRBV10-3 and TRBJ2-7; TRBD2 matches 7 bases. The V gene end was trimmed by 6 bases and the J gene end by 5 bases; junction bases not matched to a gene: 7. The CDR3 has 13 amino acids. Germline assignment: CDR1 ENHRY and CDR2 SYGVKD. The CDR3 is CAIRAGVLHEQYF. In DNA form, the CDR3 reads TGTGCCATCAGGGCGGGGGTGTTGCACGAGCAGTACTTC.

This clonotype turned up a few times. The chain employs TRBV6-5 and TRBJ1-1, with D possibly being TRBD1 (5 bases). CDR1 and CDR2 (germline): MNHEY, SVGAGI. This CDR3 contains 14 residues. With 2 bases removed from V and 1 base from J, the gap between germline ends came to 8 bases. CDR3 in amino acids: CASSYGTKNTEAFF. DNA of the CDR3: TGTGCCAGCAGTTACGGGACTAAGAACACTGAAGCTTTCTTT.

CDR3 bases: TGTGCCAGCAGCCTCGGACTAGCGGGGGGAGCCAAAAACATTCAGTACTTC. Its translation is CASSLGLAGGAKNIQYF. The rearrangement links TRBV3-1 to TRBJ2-4; TRBD2 matches 14 bases. Germline trimming cut 4 bases from V and 0 bases from J; bases unmatched to any gene: 2. CDR1 and CDR2 from the germline V gene are LGHDT and YNNKEL (reference sequence). The length of the CDR3 is 17 residues.

V usage is TRBV18 and J usage is TRBJ2-7, with 7 positions matching TRBD1. In germline, CDR1 is KGHSH, CDR2 LQKENI. This CDR3 contains 15 residues. The V segment lost 3 bases and the J segment 2 bases; nucleotides outside the gene matches: 7. The CDR3 here is CASSPYRDSPYEQYF. The CDR3 bases are TGTGCCAGCTCACCTTACCGGGACAGTCCCTACGAGCAGTACTTC.

The chain carries TRBV7-2 and TRBJ2-1; 7 nucleotides align to TRBD2. Germline V gene sequence: CDR1 SGHTA, CDR2 FQGNSA. V shed 6 bases and J 4 bases; nucleotides not matched to a gene: 15. The CDR3 loop spans 17 amino acids. The CDR3 spells CASRQGRGRARYNEQFF. Here the CDR3 DNA reads TGTGCCAGCAGACAAGGTCGCGGGAGAGCGAGATACAATGAGCAGTTCTTC.

The CDR3: CASSYQPLTYEQYF. For the CDR3, the DNA is TGTGCCAGCAGTTACCAGCCACTCACCTACGAGCAGTACTTC. The chain recombines TRBV6-5 with TRBJ2-7; D call uncertain. V was cut by 2 bases and J by 2 bases, with 10 bases left in between. Germline V gene lookup returns CDR1 MNHEY and CDR2 SVGAGI. The CDR3 has 14 amino acids.

This chain uses TRBV4-3 with TRBJ2-1; D ambiguous. Per germline, CDR1 LGHNA and CDR2 YSLEER. Trimming shortened V by 4 bases and J by 0 bases, and 10 bases separated the two germline ends. CDR3 length equals 15 residues. CDR3 in DNA: TGCGCCAGCAGCCGAGAGGTCTACTCCTACAATGAGCAGTTCTTC. It translates to CASSREVYSYNEQFF.

The gene calls are TRBV7-2 and TRBJ2-3; no reliable D call. In germline, CDR1 is SGHTA, CDR2 FQGNSA. The CDR3 sequence is 12 residues long. V was shortened by 5 bases and J by 3 bases, with 6 bases between the two germline ends. CDR3 DNA sequence: TGTGCCAGCAGCACCCAAACAGATACGCAGTATTTT. Its translation is CASSTQTDTQYF.